The entry below describes one T cell receptor beta chain. The sample belongs to a study of cytomegalovirus exposure and HLA in healthy donors. Trimming cost V 0 bases and J 6 bases; bases outside gene matches: 0. The V gene's germline CDR1 is SGDLS and CDR2 YYNGEE. The CDR3 covers 13 residues. Primers: 60 Vbeta forward and 13 Jbeta reverse. TCRdb's copy holds only in-frame clones and misses some; the assay was immunoSEQ multiplex PCR. The sample shows 130,000 or so clones, more than 65% of them seen only once. This TCR derives from a woman between 18 and 29 years old in good health and CMV-seropositive. The rearrangement joins TRBV9 to TRBJ1-2; 9 bases line up with TRBD1. Sequenced sample: PBMCs. In DNA, the CDR3 is TGTGCCAGCAGCGTAGGGACAGGGGATGGCTACACCTTC. Amino acids: CASSVGTGDGYTF.